One sample yielded the 25 T cell receptor beta chains listed below, sequenced in a study of OX40 agonist ivuxolimab in advanced cancers. The repertoire was sequenced with immunoSEQ multiplex PCR; TCRdb's copy has only in-frame clones and lacks some. Seen here are 30,000 to 40,000 clones, about 82% observed once, and the top ten hold 21%. Sequenced here: CD4+ or CD8+ T cells sorted from blood, sampled in a trial of the OX40 agonist ivuxolimab. The receptor set was obtained from an adult with an advanced solid tumor such as melanoma, head and neck, liver or kidney cancer.

In DNA, the CDR3 is TGTGCCAGCAGCACCGGACTCCGCAACCACAATGAGCAGTTCTTC. Translated, it gives CASSTGLRNHNEQFF. This chain uses TRBV7-9 with TRBJ2-1, with D possibly TRBD2 on 5 matching bases. V was cut by 5 bases and J by 5 bases, with 16 bases left in between. Per germline, CDR1 SEHNR and CDR2 FQNEAQ (reference sequence). There are 15 residues in the CDR3.

The chain combines TRBV19 with TRBJ1-1; D is unresolved. Per germline, CDR1 LNHDA and CDR2 SQIVND (reference sequence). V lost 1 base, J lost 7 bases, and 16 bases lay in between. This CDR3 comprises 15 residues. The CDR3 region has the DNA TGTGCCAGTAGTATAGCAGTAGATGGAGCAAGTGAAGCTTTCTTT. It translates to CASSIAVDGASEAFF.

V and J are TRBV6-5 and TRBJ2-7; D remains unclear. CDR3 length equals 15 residues. V was clipped by 6 bases and J by 3 bases, with 18 bases between them. Germline V lookup: CDR1 MNHEY, CDR2 SVGAGI. CDR3 DNA sequence: TGTGCCAGCAGAGAGACGCTAGGTCAGGTCTACGAGCAGTACTTC. Its protein product is CASRETLGQVYEQYF.

CDR3 protein: CASSYSFGGLKNIQYF. CDR3 coding DNA: TGTGCCAGCAGTTACAGTTTTGGGGGGCTCAAAAACATTCAGTACTTC. The chain is built from TRBV6-5 and TRBJ2-4, with D tentatively TRBD1 or TRBD2 (6 bases each). The V gene's germline CDR1 is MNHEY and CDR2 SVGAGI. Deletions cut 2 bases from V and 3 bases from J, with 14 bases between. The CDR3 has 16 residues.

The chain has TRBV5-1 and TRBJ1-3; D possibly corresponds to TRBD1 (5 bases). The CDR3 contains 14 residues. Germline values: CDR1 SGHRS, CDR2 YFSETQ. V was trimmed by 2 bases and J by 3 bases, leaving 9 bases between them. The CDR3 here is CASSFSGYGNTIYF. The CDR3 DNA sequence: TGCGCCAGCAGCTTCTCAGGGTATGGAAACACCATATATTTT.

The chain recombines TRBV5-6 with TRBJ2-3; 10 nucleotides match TRBD2. In germline, CDR1 is SGHDT, CDR2 YYEEEE. This CDR3 has 15 amino acids. Trimming removed 5 bases from V and 2 bases from J; junction bases left unmatched: 5. CDR3 coding DNA: TGTGCCAGCAGTTTAGCGGGAGGCCTCACAGATACGCAGTATTTT. Translation: CASSLAGGLTDTQYF.

The chain employs TRBV6-1 and TRBJ2-7; no definite D call. The ends were cut back, 5 bases at V and 1 base at J, with 9 bases in the middle. Germline V gives CDR1 MNHNS, CDR2 SASEGT. This CDR3 comprises 13 residues. In DNA form, the CDR3 reads TGTGCCAGCAGTTCCCTCCTGTCCTACGAGCAGTACTTC. This translates into CASSSLLSYEQYF.

J is TRBJ2-5 and V is TRBV18, with a possible D match to TRBD2 (5 bases). The CDR3 has 14 amino acids. Looked up from germline, CDR1 is KGHSH and CDR2 is LQKENI. Trimming shortened V by 6 bases and J by 1 base, and 12 bases separated the two germline ends. CDR3 in DNA: TGTGCCAGCTCCCGCAACCGGGGCCAAGAGACCCAGTACTTC. Protein product: CASSRNRGQETQYF.

This clone is termed medium-sized. The same CDR3 also results from other DNA sequences found in this sample. J is TRBJ2-7 and V is TRBV11-2; 10 bases map to TRBD1. This CDR3 spans 14 amino acids. In germline, CDR1 is SGHAT, CDR2 FQNNGV. V lost 4 bases, J lost 6 bases, and 6 bases stayed unmatched. The CDR3 region is CASSWGDRGGEQYF. The CDR3 bases are TGTGCCAGCAGCTGGGGGGACAGGGGAGGCGAGCAGTACTTC.

This chain links TRBV9 with TRBJ2-3; D uncertain. Germline-derived CDR1 and CDR2 are SGDLS and YYNGEE. V was clipped by 4 bases and J by 2 bases, with 20 bases between them. There are 17 residues in the CDR3. The CDR3 is CASSSPLRGAATDTQYF. The CDR3 DNA reads TGTGCCAGCAGCTCCCCGCTTCGCGGAGCCGCCACAGATACGCAGTATTTT.

The chain uses TRBV7-2 and TRBJ2-7; TRBD1 is a possible D gene (5 bases). From germline, CDR1 is SGHTA and CDR2 FQGNSA. Trimming cost V 1 base and J 6 bases, with 7 bases left between them. This CDR3 region has 12 residues. In DNA form, the CDR3 reads TGTGCCAGCAGCTTAGTAAGGGGCGAGCAGTACTTC. Translation gives CASSLVRGEQYF. Based on the CDR3 plus reference TRBV7-2 and TRBJ2-7, the full variable domain is GAGVSQSPSNKVTEKGKDVELRCDPISGHTALYWYRQSLGQGLEFLIYFQGNSAPDKSGLPSDRFSAERTGGSVSTLTIQRTQQEDSAVYLCASSLVRGEQYFGPGTRLTVT.

In its sample, this clone was seen a few times. The rearrangement joins TRBV6-1 to TRBJ2-6; no clear D gene. The CDR3 is 15 amino acids. Germline V gene data show CDR1 as MNHNS and CDR2 as SASEGT. The V end was cut by 1 base, the J end by 0 bases, with 4 bases between. The CDR3 bases are TGTGCCAGCAGTGAAGAAGGCTCTGGGGCCAACGTCCTGACTTTC. This translates into CASSEEGSGANVLTF.

This chain links TRBV6-5 with TRBJ2-1; 14 nucleotides match TRBD2. The CDR3 sequence is 16 residues long. The germline V gene has CDR1 MNHEY and CDR2 SVGAGI. Unmatched junction bases numbered 7, after V lost 2 bases and J lost 10 bases. CDR3 residues: CASSYQGTSGGYEQFF. As DNA, the CDR3 is TGTGCCAGCAGTTACCAAGGGACTAGCGGGGGATACGAGCAGTTCTTC.

This clone was seen a handful of times. J is TRBJ2-7 and V is TRBV9, with TRBD1 identical over 7 bases. This CDR3 has 14 residues. V lost 3 bases, J lost 7 bases, and 10 bases stayed unmatched. Germline CDR1 SGDLS, CDR2 YYNGEE. The CDR3 region has the DNA TGTGCCAGCAGCGCTACAAGACAGGGTGTTGAGCAGTACTTC. This codes for CASSATRQGVEQYF. Full variable domain (rest looked up from reference TRBV9 and TRBJ2-7): DSGVTQTPKHLITATGQRVTLRCSPRSGDLSVYWYQQSLDQGLQFLIQYYNGEERAKGNILERFSAQQFPDLHSELNLSSLELGDSALYFCASSATRQGVEQYFGPGTRLTVT.

The rearrangement links TRBV19 to TRBJ1-1; D may be TRBD1 (6 bases). In germline, CDR1 is LNHDA, CDR2 SQIVND (reference sequence). CDR3 length: 15 residues. The ends were cut back, 10 bases at V and 4 bases at J, with 22 bases in the middle. The CDR3, as DNA: TGTGCCACCACCGAATTACAGGGTCAAATCACTGAAGCTTTCTTT. Its protein is CATTELQGQITEAFF.

For the CDR3, the DNA is TGTGCAACGACCGGGGGGCCTACAGATACGCAGTATTTT. Residues: CATTGGPTDTQYF. This chain joins TRBV6-5 and TRBJ2-3; possible D gene TRBD2, 7 bases. Germline V gives CDR1 MNHEY, CDR2 SVGAGI. This CDR3 is built from 13 residues.

This clone was seen more than once but under ten times. This chain links TRBV7-3 with TRBJ1-2, with TRBD1 identical over 7 bases. Germline-derived CDR1 and CDR2 are SGHTA and FQGTGA. The V and J ends lost 3 bases and 6 bases, in that order; junction bases with no gene match: 4. This CDR3 is built from 13 residues. CDR3 sequence reads: CASSLTGQDGYTF. The CDR3 region has the DNA TGTGCCAGCAGCTTGACAGGGCAGGATGGCTACACCTTC.

This chain links TRBV19 with TRBJ2-4; 8 nucleotides match TRBD1. The length of the CDR3 is 15 residues. Germline loops: CDR1 LNHDA, CDR2 SQIVND (reference sequence). J lost 7 bases, V lost 4 bases, and 9 bases had no gene match. CDR3 residues: CASSTLDRVMNIQYF. The DNA of the CDR3 is TGTGCCAGTAGTACCTTGGACAGGGTGATGAACATTCAGTACTTC.

This clone occurred a few times. At one boundary the junction diverges from the germline segment, which might be a read error. The genes are TRBV7-6 and TRBJ2-5; 12 bases align to TRBD2. Germline loops: CDR1 SGHVS, CDR2 FNYEAQ. The CDR3 contains 14 residues. CDR3 amino acids: CASSLAGGLETQYF. In nucleotides, the CDR3 is TGTGCCAGCAGCCTAGCGGGGGGGCTGGAGACCCAGTACTTC.

This clone was found a few times. The V gene is TRBV27, the J gene TRBJ2-2; 10 bases agree with TRBD2. Germline V gives CDR1 MNHEY, CDR2 SMNVEV (reference sequence). After removal of 7 bases from V and 7 bases from J, the junction contained 3 bases not matched to a gene. CDR3 size: 13 residues. This chain's CDR3 is CASKREGGGELFF. The CDR3 DNA sequence: TGTGCCAGCAAGCGGGAGGGTGGCGGGGAGCTGTTTTTT.

The chain is built from TRBV7-2 and TRBJ2-5; tentative D call: TRBD1 (6 bases). CDR3 size: 17 residues. The germline gives CDR1 SGHTA, CDR2 FQGNSA. Trimming removed 8 bases at V and 1 base at J, with 23 bases between. This CDR3 reads CASRIPRYRGGQETQYF. The CDR3 region has the DNA TGTGCCAGCCGGATACCCCGCTACCGAGGGGGCCAAGAGACCCAGTACTTC.

CDR3 amino acids: CASGLTPYGYTF. DNA of the CDR3: TGTGCCAGCGGCTTAACACCCTATGGCTACACCTTC. The chain employs TRBV2 and TRBJ1-2; D gene ambiguous. The ends were cut back, 8 bases at V and 4 bases at J, with 11 bases in the middle. This CDR3 is 12 amino acids long. CDR1 SNHLY and CDR2 FYNNEI come from the germline V gene.

This sequence joins TRBV7-9 and TRBJ1-4; D is undetermined. CDR3 size: 13 residues. Trimming stripped 2 bases from V and 7 bases from J, with 8 bases between. Germline-derived CDR1 and CDR2 are SEHNR and FQNEAQ (reference sequence). The CDR3 bases are TGTGCCAGCAGCTTAAGGGCGGGTGAAAAACTGTTTTTT. Translating it yields CASSLRAGEKLFF. Based on the CDR3 plus reference TRBV7-9 and TRBJ1-4, the full variable domain is DTGVSQNPRHKITKRGQNVTFRCDPISEHNRLYWYRQTLGQGPEFLTYFQNEAQLEKSRLLSDRFSAERPKGSFSTLEIQRTEQGDSAMYLCASSLRAGEKLFFGSGTQLSVL.

This clone was observed a few times. This rearrangement joins TRBV4-1 to TRBJ2-2; D possibly corresponds to TRBD2 (7 bases). The V end lost 0 bases, the J end lost 0 bases, and 11 bases lay between the germline ends. Germline V gene data show CDR1 as MGHRA and CDR2 as YSYEKL. The CDR3 loop spans 17 amino acids. CDR3 residues: CASSQEGRGPNTGELFF. In DNA form, the CDR3 reads TGCGCCAGCAGCCAAGAAGGGCGGGGGCCGAACACCGGGGAGCTGTTTTTT.

This clone was seen just once. V and J are TRBV7-9 and TRBJ2-7; the D call may be TRBD1 or TRBD2 (5 bases each). There are 13 residues in the CDR3. The V end was cut by 4 bases, the J end by 7 bases, with 14 bases between. Germline values: CDR1 SEHNR, CDR2 FQNEAQ (reference sequence). The CDR3 sequence is CASSWTGGSEQYF. CDR3 bases: TGTGCCAGCAGCTGGACTGGGGGAAGTGAGCAGTACTTC.